The entry below describes one TCR beta chain. Its matching antigen is unknown. The sample originates from a study of T-cell memory formation after mild COVID-19. Study in general: TCR clusters mostly belonged to single donors. Study results and limitations: Day 15 to 85 contracting clones showed balanced CD4/CD8; later expanders leaned CD4+. Clones which contracted sat mainly in CM and EM if CD4+, and in EMRA if CD8+.

5'RACE, which relied on constant-segment primers, yielded TCR alpha and TCR beta cDNA libraries carrying sample barcodes and UMIs. TCRdb fed the 5' RACE reads into MiXCR, producing one record per CDR3 protein. The sample has 120,000 to 150,000 distinct CDR3 sequences, approximately 21% seen once. The TCR originated in an adult woman who had mild COVID-19 (a few samples of this study predate the infection). Cell type and time point are not known. Sequencing was carried out using PBMCs or a T cell subset sorted from them (not recorded which).

This CDR3 is CASSLIGQGPYEQYF. In DNA form, the CDR3 reads TGTGCCAGCAGTCTTATAGGACAGGGACCCTACGAGCAGTACTTC. The rearrangement uses TRBV6-5 and TRBJ2-7, with 8 bases fitting TRBD1. The CDR3 loop spans 15 amino acids. Germline V gene data show CDR1 as MNHEY and CDR2 as SVGAGI. J lost 2 bases, V lost 5 bases, and 8 bases had no gene match.